This T cell receptor beta chain originates from a study of Graves' ophthalmopathy and Graves' hyperthyroidism. Across the whole study: Untreated patients at initial diagnosis provided peripheral blood.

The sequenced template was RNA, covering the TCR beta CDR3 region. Following a first-round RT-PCR that used HTBI primers, a second-round multiplex PCR was carried out. TCRdb reanalysed the multiplex PCR reads using MiXCR and keeps one entry per CDR3 protein. The table has approximately 480,000 distinct CDR3 sequences, roughly an eighth seen once. This clonotype was seen many times. Antigen unknown. Certain patients, namely those with other autoimmune diseases, uncontrolled infections, pregnancy or lactation, were excluded. Diagnoses were established from clinical symptoms, serum thyroxine, TRAb, thyroid ultrasound and orbital computed tomography. Overall study findings and caveats: Among thyroid clonotypes expanded above 0.001 frequency, most also appeared in blood.

Material: blood. The TCR sequence derives from a woman aged 25-40 years with Graves' ophthalmopathy.

The CDR3 DNA follows: TGCAGTGCTAGAGATAGCGGCAAGGGGCTGGACACTGAAGCTTTCTTT. This codes for CSARDSGKGLDTEAFF. The chain uses TRBV20-1 and TRBJ1-1, with a weak D call TRBD1 (5 bases). V lost 0 bases and J 3 bases, leaving 17 bases between the germline ends. Germline V CDR1 and CDR2: DFQATT, SNEGSKA (reference sequence). CDR3 length equals 16 residues.